This entry is about one T cell receptor (beta chain). This specimen belongs to a study of blood T cell repertoires in COVID-19. There are 15 residues in the CDR3. CDR1 and CDR2 from the germline V gene are LNHDA and SQIVND (reference sequence). V dropped 3 bases and J dropped 3 bases, with 14 bases sitting between them. Using immunoSEQ multiplex PCR, the repertoire was profiled, and TCRdb retains in-frame clones only, with some absent. The repertoire consists of roughly 45,000 clones, with approximately 95% occurring once and the leading ten covering approximately 1%. The chain joins TRBV19 to TRBJ1-1; no reliable D call. Material for sequencing was peripheral blood. The TCR originated in a man between 60 and 75 years old with COVID-19, enrolled during active disease. The DNA of the CDR3 is TGTGCCAGTAGTATTATGCACAGCCCGGACACTGAAGCTTTCTTT. Its protein product is CASSIMHSPDTEAFF.